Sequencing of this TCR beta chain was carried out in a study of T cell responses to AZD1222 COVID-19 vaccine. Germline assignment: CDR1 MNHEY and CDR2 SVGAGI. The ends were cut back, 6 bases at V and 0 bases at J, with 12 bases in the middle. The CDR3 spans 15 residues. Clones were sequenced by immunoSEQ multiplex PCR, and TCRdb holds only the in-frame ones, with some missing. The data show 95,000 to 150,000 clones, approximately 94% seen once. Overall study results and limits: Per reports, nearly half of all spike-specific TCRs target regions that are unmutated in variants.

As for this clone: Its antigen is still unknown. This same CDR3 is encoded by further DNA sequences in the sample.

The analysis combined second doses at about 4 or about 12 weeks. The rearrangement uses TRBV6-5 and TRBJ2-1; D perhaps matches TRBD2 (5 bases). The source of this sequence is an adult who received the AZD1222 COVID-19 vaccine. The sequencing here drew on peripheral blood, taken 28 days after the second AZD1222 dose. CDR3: CASSLSGSSYNEQFF. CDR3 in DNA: TGTGCCAGCAGCCTAAGCGGAAGCTCCTACAATGAGCAGTTCTTC.